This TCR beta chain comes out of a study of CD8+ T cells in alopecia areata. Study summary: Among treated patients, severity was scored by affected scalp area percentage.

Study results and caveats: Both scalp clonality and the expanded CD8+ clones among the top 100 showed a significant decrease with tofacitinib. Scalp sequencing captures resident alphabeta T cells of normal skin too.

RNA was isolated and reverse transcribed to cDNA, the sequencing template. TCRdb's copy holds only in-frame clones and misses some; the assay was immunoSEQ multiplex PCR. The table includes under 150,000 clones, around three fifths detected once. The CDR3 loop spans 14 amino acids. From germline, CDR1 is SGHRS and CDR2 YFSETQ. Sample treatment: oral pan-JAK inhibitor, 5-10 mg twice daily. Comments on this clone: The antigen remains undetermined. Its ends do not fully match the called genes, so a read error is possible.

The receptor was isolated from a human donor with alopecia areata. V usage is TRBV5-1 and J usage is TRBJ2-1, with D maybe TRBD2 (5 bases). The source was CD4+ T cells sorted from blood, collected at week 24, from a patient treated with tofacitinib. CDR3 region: CASSLDSQYNEQFF. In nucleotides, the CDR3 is TGCGCCAGCAGTTTGGACTCACAATACAATGAGCAGTTCTTC.